This T cell receptor (beta chain) was sequenced for a study of blood T cell repertoires in COVID-19. Overall study context: Specimens from acute and convalescent COVID-19 originated in the United States, Italy and Spain.

The CDR3 has 15 residues. V gave up 1 base and J gave up 4 bases; unmatched junction bases: 5. The germline CDR1 and CDR2 sequences are GTSNPN and SVGIG (reference sequence). TCRdb's copy holds only in-frame clones and misses some; the assay was immunoSEQ multiplex PCR. The sample shows about 220,000 clones, more than 85% of them seen only once. This receptor was taken from a man between 40 and 49 years old with active or convalescent COVID-19. The chain carries TRBV30 and TRBJ2-5; 11 bases are shared with TRBD2. What was sequenced was peripheral blood. The CDR3 protein is CAWSGLAGGGETQYF. CDR3 in DNA: TGTGCCTGGAGTGGTCTAGCGGGAGGTGGAGAGACCCAGTACTTC.